This TCR beta chain was sequenced for a study of T cell changes during pregnancy in multiple sclerosis. The CDR3 contains 18 residues. V lost 7 bases and J 1 base, leaving 22 bases between the germline ends. In germline, CDR1 is MNHEY, CDR2 SMNVEV (reference sequence). Clones were sequenced by immunoSEQ multiplex PCR, and TCRdb holds only the in-frame ones, with some missing. This sample has tens of thousands of clones; around 90% occur once, and the top ten carry less than 0.9%. This clonotype originated in a female donor with multiple sclerosis, enrolled in a pregnancy study. The specimen was CD4+ T cells from peripheral blood mononuclear cells, collected before pregnancy. The V and J genes are TRBV27 and TRBJ2-2; tentative D call: TRBD1 (6 bases). For the CDR3, the DNA is TGTGCCAGCAACTTTCTTCGGACCGGGACACAGAACACCGGGGAGCTGTTTTTT. This gives the protein CASNFLRTGTQNTGELFF.